Following are 4 T cell receptor beta chains from one sample sequenced in a study of T cell repertoires in cytomegalovirus infection. TCRdb independently ran MiXCR on the reads; one entry per CDR3 protein. The repertoire has 200,000 or so distinct CDR3 sequences, under 25% of them found once; the top ten carry 2.5% to 3%. The material sequenced was PBMCs. The receptors come from a human donor in good health (CMV status not recorded). Some clones in this sample may be carry-over from other donors' samples.

This clonotype has more than one count but fewer than ten. The chain has TRBV6-5 and TRBJ1-2, with TRBD1 matching 10 bases. Germline CDR1 is MNHEY and CDR2 is SVGAGI. The ends lost 6 bases at V and 7 bases at J; junction bases unmatched: 14. This CDR3 spans 16 amino acids. The chain's CDR3 is CASRLNGPGQGTGYTF. The DNA of the CDR3 is TGTGCCAGCAGGCTTAACGGACCGGGACAGGGGACTGGCTACACCTTC.

The sample holds a few counts of this clonotype. The J gene is TRBJ2-1, the V gene TRBV11-2, with 10 nucleotides matching TRBD2. Germline CDR1 SGHAT, CDR2 FQNNGV. J lost 7 bases, V lost 7 bases, and 13 bases had no gene match. The CDR3 is 16 residues long. CDR3 protein: CASTPGSLAGVNEQFF. CDR3 sequence (DNA): TGTGCCAGCACCCCGGGGTCGCTAGCGGGAGTGAATGAGCAGTTCTTC. Looking up the rest from reference TRBV11-2 and TRBJ2-1 gives the full variable domain: EAGVAQSPRYKIIEKRQSVAFWCNPISGHATLYWYQQILGQGPKLLIQFQNNGVVDDSQLPKDRFSAERLKGVDSTLKIQPAKLEDSAVYLCASTPGSLAGVNEQFFGPGTRLTVL.

Regarding this clonotype: A single base separates this from a much larger clone, so it may be a read error. V usage is TRBV5-4 and J usage is TRBJ1-1, with D possibly TRBD1 on 6 matching bases. Trimming removed 5 bases from V and 1 base from J, with 12 bases in between. The CDR3 totals 14 residues. The germline CDR1 and CDR2 sequences are SGHNT and YYREEE (reference sequence). The CDR3 DNA follows: TGTGCCAGCAGGTCACGGACAGAGAACACTGAAGCTTTCTTT. Its translation is CASRSRTENTEAFF.

In its sample, this clonotype was seen many times. The gene calls are TRBV7-9 and TRBJ2-7; no clear D gene. The V end was cut by 1 base, the J end by 3 bases, with 4 bases between. The germline V gene encodes CDR1 SEHNR and CDR2 FQNEAQ (reference sequence). This CDR3 is 12 amino acids long. This CDR3 is CASSLDFYEQYF. The CDR3 DNA reads TGTGCCAGCAGCTTAGATTTCTACGAGCAGTACTTC.